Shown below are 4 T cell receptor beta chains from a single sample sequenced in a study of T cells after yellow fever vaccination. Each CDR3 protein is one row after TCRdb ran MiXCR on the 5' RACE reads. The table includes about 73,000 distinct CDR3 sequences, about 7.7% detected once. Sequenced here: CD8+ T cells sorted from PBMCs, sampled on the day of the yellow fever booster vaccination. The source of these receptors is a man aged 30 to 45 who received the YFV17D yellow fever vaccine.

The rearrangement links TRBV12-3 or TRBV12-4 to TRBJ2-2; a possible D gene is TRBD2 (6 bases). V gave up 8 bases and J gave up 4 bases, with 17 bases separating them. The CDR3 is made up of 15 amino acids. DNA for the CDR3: TGTGCCAGCGGCCCCCCTAGCGCAGGCACCGGGGAGCTGTTTTTT. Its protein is CASGPPSAGTGELFF.

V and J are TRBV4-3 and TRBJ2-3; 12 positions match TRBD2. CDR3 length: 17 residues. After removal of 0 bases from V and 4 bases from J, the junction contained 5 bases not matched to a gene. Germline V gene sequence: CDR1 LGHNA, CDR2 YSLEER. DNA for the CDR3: TGCGCCAGCAGCCAAGATTGGACTAGCGGGGCTGCAGATACGCAGTATTTT. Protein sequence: CASSQDWTSGAADTQYF.

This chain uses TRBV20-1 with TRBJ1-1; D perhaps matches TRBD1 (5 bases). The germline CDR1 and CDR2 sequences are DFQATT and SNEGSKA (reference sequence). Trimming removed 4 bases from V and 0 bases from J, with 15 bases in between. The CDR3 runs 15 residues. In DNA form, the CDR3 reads TGCAGTGCTAACTGGGACGCAGGTGTGAACACTGAAGCTTTCTTT. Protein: CSANWDAGVNTEAFF.

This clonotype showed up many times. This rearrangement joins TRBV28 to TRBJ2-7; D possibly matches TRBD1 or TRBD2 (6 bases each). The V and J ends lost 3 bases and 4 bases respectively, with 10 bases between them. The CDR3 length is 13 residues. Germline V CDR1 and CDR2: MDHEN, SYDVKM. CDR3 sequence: CASSFGGLYEQYF. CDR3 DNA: TGTGCCAGCAGTTTCGGGGGCTTATACGAGCAGTACTTC.